These 21 T cell receptor beta chains share one sample of origin, sequenced in a study of naive and memory T cell subsets. The beta constant-region primer was an equimolar mix of two oligonucleotides covering TRBC1 and TRBC2. A single record per CDR3 protein comes from TCRdb applying MiXCR to the UMI-ligation and nested PCR reads. Seen here are 120,000 to 150,000 distinct CDR3 sequences, over 15% observed once, and the top ten hold about 0.14%. The sample was naive CD4+ T cells from blood. These receptor sequences come from a human donor in good health.

The rearrangement joins TRBV5-4 to TRBJ2-5; 12 nucleotides match TRBD2. This CDR3 spans 15 amino acids. V dropped 4 bases and J dropped 3; count of bases not matched to a gene: 4. Germline CDR1 SGHNT, CDR2 YYREEE (reference sequence). The CDR3 sequence: CASSLAGGPEETQYF. Written as DNA, the CDR3 is TGTGCCAGCAGCCTAGCGGGAGGGCCGGAAGAGACCCAGTACTTC.

This chain uses TRBV3-1 with TRBJ2-7, with TRBD2 identical over 9 bases. This CDR3 has 14 residues. Unmatched junction bases numbered 0, after V lost 1 base and J lost 2 bases. CDR1 and CDR2 (germline): LGHDT, YNNKEL (reference sequence). The CDR3 sequence: CASSQVAGAYEQYF. The CDR3 DNA sequence: TGTGCCAGCAGCCAAGTAGCGGGAGCCTACGAGCAGTACTTC.

The J gene is TRBJ2-3, the V gene TRBV24-1; the D is unclear. The V and J ends lost 4 bases and 1 base respectively, with 17 bases between them. This CDR3 contains 17 residues. CDR1 is KGHDR, CDR2 SFDVKD, per germline. DNA of the CDR3: TGTGCCACCAGTGACCGCCACGTAGTTAAGGGCACAGATACGCAGTATTTT. It translates to CATSDRHVVKGTDTQYF.

There are a few counts of this clonotype. This CDR3 is CASSQDLAQGNIQYF. CDR3 DNA: TGTGCCAGCAGCCAAGATCTGGCTCAGGGGAACATTCAGTACTTC. The chain links TRBV4-2 to TRBJ2-4, with D possibly TRBD1 on 6 matching bases. V lost 0 bases, J lost 7 bases, and 13 bases lay in between. The CDR3 has 15 residues. The germline V gene encodes CDR1 LGHNA and CDR2 YNFKEQ.

The rearrangement links TRBV29-1 to TRBJ2-3; no clear D gene. The V end lost 3 bases, the J end lost 2 bases, and 9 bases lay between the germline ends. The V gene's germline CDR1 is SQVTM and CDR2 ANQGSEA. There are 13 residues in the CDR3. Written as DNA, the CDR3 is TGCAGCGTTGATGGGCGTTACACAGATACGCAGTATTTT. This codes for CSVDGRYTDTQYF.

This clonotype was observed a few times. The chain has TRBV29-1 and TRBJ2-5; D might be TRBD1 or TRBD2, each matching 6 bases. Per germline, CDR1 SQVTM and CDR2 ANQGSEA. There are 13 residues in the CDR3. Trimming removed 6 bases from V and 1 base from J, with 12 bases in between. The CDR3, as DNA: TGCAGCGTCGCGGGACACGTCCAAGAGACCCAGTACTTC. Translated, it gives CSVAGHVQETQYF. Full variable domain (remainder filled in from reference TRBV29-1 and TRBJ2-5): SAVISQKPSRDICQRGTSLTIQCQVDSQVTMMFWYRQQPGQSLTLIATANQGSEATYESGFVIDKFPISRPNLTFSTLTVSNMSPEDSSIYLCSVAGHVQETQYFGPGTRLLVL.

This rearrangement joins TRBV12-3 or TRBV12-4 to TRBJ1-5, with 9 bases that match TRBD1. The CDR3 loop spans 14 amino acids. Unmatched junction bases numbered 4, after V lost 5 bases and J lost 5 bases. The CDR3: CASSTGGEDQPQHF. The DNA for the CDR3 is TGTGCCAGCAGTACAGGGGGCGAGGATCAGCCCCAGCATTTT.

This sequence joins TRBV20-1 and TRBJ2-3, with TRBD2 identical over 8 bases. The CDR3 length is 14 residues. V lost 0 bases, J lost 6 bases, and 5 bases stayed unmatched. Germline V gene sequence: CDR1 DFQATT, CDR2 SNEGSKA (reference sequence). CDR3 DNA: TGCAGTGCTAGAGATGCGGGAGGTGCGGATACGCAGTATTTT. Translating it yields CSARDAGGADTQYF.

The chain recombines TRBV15 with TRBJ1-5; a weak D match, TRBD1 (6 bases). The CDR3 loop spans 19 amino acids. Germline CDR1 LNHNV, CDR2 YYDKDF (reference sequence). The ends were cut back, 0 bases at V and 1 base at J, with 19 bases in the middle. The CDR3, as DNA: TGTGCCACCAGCAGAGATAAGGGGGGCGTTCTGTGGAGCAATCAGCCCCAGCATTTT. It codes for CATSRDKGGVLWSNQPQHF. The full variable domain, in which reference TRBV15 and TRBJ1-5 provide the parts outside the CDR3, is DAMVIQNPRYQVTQFGKPVTLSCSQTLNHNVMYWYQQKSSQAPKLLFHYYDKDFNNEADTPDNFQSRRPNTSFCFLDIRSPGLGDTAMYLCATSRDKGGVLWSNQPQHFGDGTRLSIL.

CDR3 coding DNA: TGTGCCAGCAGCCTACAGGGTTCCTACGAGCAGTACTTC. Amino acid sequence: CASSLQGSYEQYF. V usage is TRBV5-6 and J usage is TRBJ2-7; weak D call: TRBD1 (6 bases). The V gene's germline CDR1 is SGHDT and CDR2 YYEEEE. V was cut by 4 bases and J by 1 base, with 9 bases left in between. CDR3 length: 13 residues.

The rearrangement links TRBV7-3 to TRBJ1-1; possibly TRBD1 for D (6 bases). V was clipped by 7 bases and J by 2 bases, with 11 bases between them. Germline V lookup: CDR1 SGHTA, CDR2 FQGTGA. CDR3 length: 13 amino acids. This CDR3 is CASNRDRNTEAFF. CDR3 in DNA: TGTGCCAGCAACAGGGATAGAAACACTGAAGCTTTCTTT. The full variable domain, rest sourced from reference TRBV7-3 and TRBJ1-1, is GAGVSQTPSNKVTEKGKYVELRCDPISGHTALYWYRQSLGQGPEFLIYFQGTGAADDSGLPNDRFFAVRPEGSVSTLKIQRTERGDSAVYLCASNRDRNTEAFFGQGTRLTVV.

This clonotype was picked up many times. This rearrangement joins TRBV29-1 to TRBJ2-2, with 9 bases identical to TRBD2. CDR3 length: 14 residues. Germline trimming cut 6 bases from V and 1 base from J; bases unmatched to any gene: 3. The V gene's germline CDR1 is SQVTM and CDR2 ANQGSEA. CDR3 in amino acids: CSVSTSGNTGELFF. In nucleotides, the CDR3 is TGCAGCGTCTCGACTAGCGGGAACACCGGGGAGCTGTTTTTT.

The V and J genes are TRBV28 and TRBJ2-1, with 8 bases fitting TRBD1. This CDR3 spans 12 amino acids. V gave up 4 bases and J gave up 13 bases; unmatched junction bases: 6. Germline CDR1 is MDHEN and CDR2 is SYDVKM. CDR3 amino acids: CASSSPTGVQFF. The CDR3 nucleotides are TGTGCCAGCAGTTCACCGACAGGGGTTCAGTTCTTC.

This clonotype was found many times. The chain is built from TRBV10-3 and TRBJ2-3, with a possible D match to TRBD2 (6 bases). The CDR3 sequence is 16 residues long. Germline V lookup: CDR1 ENHRY, CDR2 SYGVKD. Trimming removed 11 bases at V and 0 bases at J, with 21 bases between. CDR3 in DNA: TGTGCCGCCACTTCTCTCGGCGGGACTAGCACAGATACGCAGTATTTT. Translation gives CAATSLGGTSTDTQYF.

The V and J genes are TRBV11-3 and TRBJ1-1; no definite D call. This CDR3 contains 12 residues. V lost 4 bases and J 4 bases, leaving 7 bases between the germline ends. Germline V lookup: CDR1 SGHNT, CDR2 YENEEA. CDR3 sequence reads: CASSCGPTEAFF. CDR3 bases: TGTGCCAGCAGCTGTGGACCCACTGAAGCTTTCTTT.

This chain links TRBV27 with TRBJ2-1; 11 positions agree with TRBD2. The germline V gene has CDR1 MNHEY and CDR2 SMNVEV (reference sequence). This CDR3 has 16 residues. Trimming took 6 bases from V and 3 from J; bases not matched to a gene: 7. CDR3 bases: TGTGCCAGCAGAAAAGGGACTAGCGGAGGCTACAATGAGCAGTTCTTC. Its protein product is CASRKGTSGGYNEQFF.

This clonotype has just a few counts. The V and J genes are TRBV7-3 and TRBJ2-1; 10 nucleotides match TRBD2. The length of the CDR3 is 16 residues. The germline V gene has CDR1 SGHTA and CDR2 FQGTGA. Trimming cost V 3 bases and J 2 bases; bases outside gene matches: 4. The CDR3 nucleotides read TGTGCCAGCAGCTTTGCTAGCGGGAGCCCCTACAATGAGCAGTTCTTC. Translation: CASSFASGSPYNEQFF.

This clonotype has ten or more counts. DNA of the CDR3: TGTGCCAGCAGGAGACTTCGGGACAGGGAGTACGAGCAGTACTTC. Its translation: CASRRLRDREYEQYF. V and J are TRBV7-9 and TRBJ2-7; 9 bases are a match to TRBD1. The germline V gene has CDR1 SEHNR and CDR2 FQNEAQ (reference sequence). Trimming at V came to 6 bases and at J to 4 bases, leaving 10 bases not matched to a gene. The CDR3 spans 15 residues.

V is TRBV29-1 and J is TRBJ1-2; 7 nucleotides align to TRBD1. Germline assignment: CDR1 SQVTM and CDR2 ANQGSEA. The trim removed 7 bases at V and 4 bases at J, leaving 6 bases unmatched. The CDR3 consists of 12 residues. Here the CDR3 DNA reads TGCAGCGCTGACAGGGTTAGCTATGGCTACACCTTC. It codes for CSADRVSYGYTF.

This clonotype was detected a few times. The chain uses TRBV10-3 and TRBJ1-1; D is unclear. Between the trimmed V and J ends, which lost 0 bases and 1 base, there was a span of 15 bases. The CDR3 covers 17 residues. Germline-derived CDR1 and CDR2 are ENHRY and SYGVKD. The CDR3 here is CAISESSEDGENTEAFF. In DNA form, the CDR3 reads TGTGCCATCAGTGAGTCGTCGGAGGACGGTGAGAACACTGAAGCTTTCTTT.

The chain has TRBV25-1 and TRBJ1-1; D perhaps matches TRBD1 (5 bases). CDR3 length: 17 residues. From germline, CDR1 is MGHDK and CDR2 SYGVNS. The ends were cut back, 4 bases at V and 5 bases at J, with 23 bases in the middle. CDR3 in amino acids: CASSGAWGEGSRTEAFF. CDR3 nucleotide sequence: TGTGCCAGCAGTGGGGCATGGGGGGAAGGGTCCCGGACTGAAGCTTTCTTT.